The rows below give T cell receptor beta chains drawn from one sample of a study of Ad26.COV2.S vaccination and SARS-CoV-2 variants. Profiling relied on immunoSEQ multiplex PCR, and the TCRdb table lists in-frame clones only, not all of them. The data contain about 280,000 clones, 87% of them singletons. The source was peripheral blood, collected in a trial of Ad26.COV2.S vaccine versus placebo. The receptors here all came from a person aged 18 to 65 who received the Ad26.COV2.S COVID-19 vaccine or a placebo. The CDR3 runs from the conserved cysteine through the conserved F or W. A D gene is named only where the DNA matches it firmly. Not all rows give a size; the values are once, few, many and, for expanded clones, a class.

CDR3 protein: CASSGGTTYEQYF
CDR3 DNA: TGTGCCAGCAGTGGGGGTACGACCTACGAGCAGTACTTC
clone size: NA
J gene: TRBJ2-7
D gene: NA
V gene: TRBV2

CDR3 protein: CASSLGSGGRQETQYF
CDR3 DNA: TGCGCCAGCAGCTTGGGTAGCGGGGGGCGCCAAGAGACCCAGTACTTC
clone size: NA
J gene: TRBJ2-5
D gene: TRBD2
V gene: TRBV5-1

CDR3 protein: CASGLAGTSFGYTF
CDR3 DNA: TGTGCTAGTGGTTTGGCGGGGACTTCTTTTGGCTACACCTTC
clone size: NA
J gene: TRBJ1-2
D gene: NA
V gene: TRBV12-5

CDR3 protein: CAAGPQPNTEAFF
CDR3 DNA: TGTGCCGCCGGCCCACAGCCGAACACTGAAGCTTTCTTT
clone size: NA
J gene: TRBJ1-1
D gene: NA
V gene: TRBV6-5

CDR3 protein: CASSPGQGATYGYTF
CDR3 DNA: TGCGCCAGCAGCCCTGGACAGGGTGCGACCTATGGCTACACCTTC
clone size: NA
J gene: TRBJ1-2
D gene: TRBD1
V gene: TRBV4-1

CDR3 protein: CASSSWVYKDRGGDTQYF
CDR3 DNA: TGTGCCAGCAGTTCCTGGGTCTACAAGGACAGGGGAGGGGATACGCAGTATTTT
clone size: NA
J gene: TRBJ2-3
D gene: TRBD1
V gene: TRBV7-2

CDR3 protein: CASSFGRAREQYF
CDR3 DNA: TGTGCCAGCAGCTTTGGAAGGGCAAGGGAGCAGTACTTC
clone size: NA
J gene: TRBJ2-7
D gene: NA
V gene: TRBV13

CDR3 protein: CASSLVAGLNSGNTIYF
CDR3 DNA: TGCGCCAGCAGCTTGGTGGCTGGGTTAAACTCTGGAAACACCATATATTTT
clone size: NA
J gene: TRBJ1-3
D gene: NA
V gene: TRBV5-1

CDR3 protein: CASSRGEGGRYEQYF
CDR3 DNA: TGTGCCAGCAGCCGGGGGGAGGGAGGGAGGTACGAGCAGTACTTC
clone size: NA
J gene: TRBJ2-7
D gene: TRBD2
V gene: TRBV5-4

CDR3 protein: CAGNRGATEAFF
CDR3 DNA: TGTGCCGGAAACAGGGGAGCAACTGAAGCTTTCTTT
clone size: once
J gene: TRBJ1-1
D gene: TRBD1
V gene: TRBV30

CDR3 protein: CASSEWGGPGEAFF
CDR3 DNA: TGTGCCAGCAGTGAATGGGGTGGCCCAGGAGAAGCTTTCTTT
clone size: NA
J gene: TRBJ1-1
D gene: NA
V gene: TRBV25-1

CDR3 protein: CASSPGQGNEQYF
CDR3 DNA: TGCGCCAGCAGTCCGGGACAGGGTAACGAGCAGTACTTC
clone size: NA
J gene: TRBJ2-7
D gene: TRBD1
V gene: TRBV10-1

CDR3 protein: CASSLATDSYEQYF
CDR3 DNA: TGCGCCAGCAGCTTGGCCACAGATTCCTACGAGCAGTACTTC
clone size: NA
J gene: TRBJ2-7
D gene: NA
V gene: TRBV5-1

CDR3 protein: CASSFPGTSGTYEQYF
CDR3 DNA: TGTGCCAGCAGTTTCCCCGGGACTAGCGGGACCTACGAGCAGTACTTC
clone size: NA
J gene: TRBJ2-7
D gene: TRBD2
V gene: TRBV27

CDR3 protein: CASSPSGGRTYEQYF
CDR3 DNA: TGCGCCAGCAGCCCCTCGGGGGGCCGGACCTACGAGCAGTACTTC
clone size: NA
J gene: TRBJ2-7
D gene: NA
V gene: TRBV5-1

CDR3 protein: CAISESTTSGWYQETQYF
CDR3 DNA: TGTGCCATCAGTGAGTCGACGACTAGCGGGTGGTACCAAGAGACCCAGTACTTC
clone size: once
J gene: TRBJ2-5
D gene: TRBD2
V gene: TRBV10-3

CDR3 protein: CASRGPHYEQYF
CDR3 DNA: TGTGCCAGCAGGGGCCCCCACTACGAGCAGTACTTC
clone size: NA
J gene: TRBJ2-7
D gene: NA
V gene: TRBV12-3/TRBV12-4

CDR3 protein: CASRDGQGVGADTQYF
CDR3 DNA: TGCGCCAGCAGAGACGGACAGGGGGTAGGGGCAGATACGCAGTATTTT
clone size: NA
J gene: TRBJ2-3
D gene: TRBD1
V gene: TRBV10-2

CDR3 protein: CSVVVGKVGYTF
CDR3 DNA: TGCAGCGTTGTAGTGGGCAAAGTTGGCTACACCTTC
clone size: few
J gene: TRBJ1-2
D gene: NA
V gene: TRBV29-1

CDR3 protein: CASSYRGEGSYEQYF
CDR3 DNA: TGTGCCAGCAGTTATAGGGGAGAGGGCTCCTACGAGCAGTACTTC
clone size: few
J gene: TRBJ2-7
D gene: NA
V gene: TRBV6-5

CDR3 protein: CASTIGRGGNTEAFF
CDR3 DNA: TGTGCCAGCACCATCGGGCGGGGGGGGAACACTGAAGCTTTCTTT
clone size: NA
J gene: TRBJ1-1
D gene: NA
V gene: TRBV2

CDR3 protein: CASSAGPSSGNTIYF
CDR3 DNA: TGTGCCAGCAGCGCAGGACCGAGCTCTGGAAACACCATATATTTT
clone size: NA
J gene: TRBJ1-3
D gene: NA
V gene: TRBV9

CDR3 protein: CASSARQNSPLHF
CDR3 DNA: TGTGCCAGTAGTGCCCGACAGAATTCACCCCTCCACTTT
clone size: few
J gene: TRBJ1-6
D gene: NA
V gene: TRBV19

CDR3 protein: CASRAGLAQETQYF
CDR3 DNA: TGTGCCAGTAGAGCAGGACTAGCGCAAGAGACCCAGTACTTC
clone size: once
J gene: TRBJ2-5
D gene: TRBD2
V gene: TRBV19

CDR3 protein: CASSLDRPSVAEAFF
CDR3 DNA: TGTGCCAGCAGCTTAGACAGGCCTTCCGTCGCTGAAGCTTTCTTT
clone size: NA
J gene: TRBJ1-1
D gene: NA
V gene: TRBV7-2

CDR3 protein: CASSLANRLTGELFF
CDR3 DNA: TGTGCCAGCAGCTTAGCCAACCGGCTCACCGGGGAGCTGTTTTTT
clone size: NA
J gene: TRBJ2-2
D gene: NA
V gene: TRBV7-8

CDR3 protein: CSASHRYNYGYTF
CDR3 DNA: TGCAGTGCTAGTCACAGATATAACTATGGCTACACCTTC
clone size: NA
J gene: TRBJ1-2
D gene: NA
V gene: TRBV20-1

CDR3 protein: CASSQNGRLNQPQHF
CDR3 DNA: TGTGCCAGTAGTCAGAACGGCAGACTCAATCAGCCCCAGCATTTT
clone size: NA
J gene: TRBJ1-5
D gene: NA
V gene: TRBV19

CDR3 protein: CASSLWRASGSPLHF
CDR3 DNA: TGTGCCAGCAGTTTATGGAGGGCGTCAGGTTCACCCCTCCACTTT
clone size: once
J gene: TRBJ1-6
D gene: NA
V gene: TRBV28

CDR3 protein: CASSLLGGYGLRGEQFF
CDR3 DNA: TGTGCCAGCAGCTTACTAGGAGGGTACGGCCTTCGGGGTGAGCAGTTCTTC
clone size: NA
J gene: TRBJ2-1
D gene: NA
V gene: TRBV7-8

CDR3 protein: CATTRRGRGETEAFF
CDR3 DNA: TGTGCCACAACACGTCGGGGCAGGGGTGAGACTGAAGCTTTCTTT
clone size: NA
J gene: TRBJ1-1
D gene: NA
V gene: TRBV19

CDR3 protein: CASSYSGLIRDYNEQFF
CDR3 DNA: TGTGCCAGCAGTTACTCAGGGTTGATCCGGGATTACAATGAGCAGTTCTTC
clone size: once
J gene: TRBJ2-1
D gene: NA
V gene: TRBV6-2/TRBV6-3

CDR3 protein: CASTRVIETQYF
CDR3 DNA: TGTGCCAGCACCCGTGTTATAGAGACCCAGTACTTC
clone size: NA
J gene: TRBJ2-5
D gene: NA
V gene: TRBV2

CDR3 protein: CASTRTDGAYGYTF
CDR3 DNA: TGCGCCAGCACCAGGACAGACGGAGCCTATGGCTACACCTTC
clone size: NA
J gene: TRBJ1-2
D gene: NA
V gene: TRBV5-1

CDR3 protein: CASSPGQGASYEQYF
CDR3 DNA: TGTGCCAGCTCACCGGGACAGGGCGCCTCCTACGAGCAGTACTTC
clone size: NA
J gene: TRBJ2-7
D gene: TRBD1
V gene: TRBV18

CDR3 protein: CAISRDGGNNEQFF
CDR3 DNA: TGTGCCATCAGCAGGGACGGGGGAAACAATGAGCAGTTCTTC
clone size: NA
J gene: TRBJ2-1
D gene: NA
V gene: TRBV10-3

CDR3 protein: CASTGGASTDTQYF
CDR3 DNA: TGTGCCAGCACTGGCGGGGCCAGCACAGATACGCAGTATTTT
clone size: once
J gene: TRBJ2-3
D gene: NA
V gene: TRBV2

CDR3 protein: CASSSGSGGRDGYTF
CDR3 DNA: TGCGCCAGCAGCTCCGGTTCAGGGGGGAGAGATGGCTACACCTTC
clone size: few
J gene: TRBJ1-2
D gene: TRBD1
V gene: TRBV5-1

CDR3 protein: CAISELSGRVTDTQYF
CDR3 DNA: TGTGCCATCAGTGAGCTTAGCGGGAGGGTCACAGATACGCAGTATTTT
clone size: NA
J gene: TRBJ2-3
D gene: TRBD2
V gene: TRBV10-3

CDR3 protein: CASSPSGRVGNTIYF
CDR3 DNA: TGTGCCAGCAGCCCATCGGGCAGGGTGGGAAACACCATATATTTT
clone size: NA
J gene: TRBJ1-3
D gene: NA
V gene: TRBV7-2

CDR3 protein: CASTPRERGSAFF
CDR3 DNA: TGTGCCAGCACCCCCCGTGAGAGGGGTTCGGCTTTCTTT
clone size: NA
J gene: TRBJ1-1
D gene: NA
V gene: TRBV27

CDR3 protein: CASSDGMNTEAFF
CDR3 DNA: TGTGCCAGCAGTGATGGAATGAACACTGAAGCTTTCTTT
clone size: NA
J gene: TRBJ1-1
D gene: NA
V gene: TRBV6-4

CDR3 protein: CASSYEGGSTDTQYF
CDR3 DNA: TGTGCCAGCTCTTACGAGGGGGGGAGCACAGATACGCAGTATTTT
clone size: few
J gene: TRBJ2-3
D gene: NA
V gene: TRBV18

CDR3 protein: CASSRGEGTLSGSPLHF
CDR3 DNA: TGTGCCAGCAGTCGCGGAGAGGGTACCCTTAGTGGGTCACCCCTCCACTTT
clone size: few
J gene: TRBJ1-6
D gene: NA
V gene: TRBV3-1/TRBV3-2

CDR3 protein: CASSYSIRRWGRETQYF
CDR3 DNA: TGTGCCAGCAGTTACTCGATTAGACGGTGGGGGCGGGAGACCCAGTACTTC
clone size: NA
J gene: TRBJ2-5
D gene: NA
V gene: TRBV6-2/TRBV6-3

CDR3 protein: CASSLDQGSSYNEQFF
CDR3 DNA: TGTGCCAGCAGCTTAGATCAGGGGAGCTCCTACAATGAGCAGTTCTTC
clone size: NA
J gene: TRBJ2-1
D gene: NA
V gene: TRBV11-2

CDR3 protein: CASSRDRGPGYTF
CDR3 DNA: TGTGCCAGCAGCCGGGACAGGGGGCCGGGCTACACCTTC
clone size: NA
J gene: TRBJ1-2
D gene: TRBD1
V gene: TRBV6-5

CDR3 protein: CASSRTSAYNEQFF
CDR3 DNA: TGCGCCAGCAGTCGGACTAGCGCCTACAATGAGCAGTTCTTC
clone size: NA
J gene: TRBJ2-1
D gene: TRBD2
V gene: TRBV10-1

CDR3 protein: CASSLDIPYEQYF
CDR3 DNA: TGTGCCAGCAGTTTAGATATCCCCTACGAGCAGTACTTC
clone size: NA
J gene: TRBJ2-7
D gene: NA
V gene: TRBV12-3/TRBV12-4

CDR3 protein: CASSHQTGSYEQYF
CDR3 DNA: TGTGCCAGCAGCCACCAGACAGGGTCCTACGAGCAGTACTTC
clone size: NA
J gene: TRBJ2-7
D gene: TRBD1
V gene: TRBV4-2

CDR3 protein: CASSRGQFYEQYF
CDR3 DNA: TGTGCCAGCAGCCGGGGACAGTTCTACGAGCAGTACTTC
clone size: NA
J gene: TRBJ2-7
D gene: TRBD1
V gene: TRBV6-2/TRBV6-3